This passage covers 27 T cell receptor beta chains from one sample sequenced in a study of OX40 agonist ivuxolimab in advanced cancers. Generated by immunoSEQ multiplex PCR, the TCRdb table keeps only in-frame clones and is missing some. Counted here are about 76,000 clones, about 85% occurring once; the ten biggest clones make up around 2%. The sample here was CD4+ or CD8+ T cells sorted from blood, taken in a trial of the OX40 agonist ivuxolimab. These receptors all come from an adult with an advanced solid tumor such as melanoma, head and neck, liver or kidney cancer.

This chain joins TRBV28 and TRBJ2-1; 15 nucleotides match TRBD2. V lost 5 bases, J lost 0 bases, and 11 bases stayed unmatched. CDR1 and CDR2 from the germline V gene are MDHEN and SYDVKM. The CDR3 runs 20 residues. The CDR3 nucleotides are TGTGCCAGCAGTCCCCTCTCCGGGACTAGCGGGAGGCACTCCTACAATGAGCAGTTCTTC. Its translation: CASSPLSGTSGRHSYNEQFF.

The rearrangement uses TRBV28 and TRBJ2-7, with TRBD1 matching 7 bases. Trimming cost V 2 bases and J 2 bases; bases outside gene matches: 6. This CDR3 has 15 residues. Germline V gives CDR1 MDHEN, CDR2 SYDVKM. The DNA for the CDR3 is TGTGCCAGCAGTTTAGGGGGACAGCCGACCTACGAGCAGTACTTC. Encoded protein: CASSLGGQPTYEQYF.

This clone was observed once. This chain uses TRBV5-1 with TRBJ1-1, with 8 nucleotides matching TRBD1. Germline CDR1 reads SGHRS; CDR2 reads YFSETQ. After removal of 7 bases from V and 0 bases from J, the junction contained 5 bases not matched to a gene. This CDR3 spans 14 amino acids. For the CDR3, the DNA is TGCGCCAGCCGGCAGGGGGCGGTGAACACTGAAGCTTTCTTT. Translation gives CASRQGAVNTEAFF.

The chain links TRBV6-6 to TRBJ2-2; D possibly corresponds to TRBD1 (6 bases). CDR1 and CDR2 from the germline V gene are MNHNY and SVGAGI (reference sequence). Trimming shortened V by 6 bases and J by 0 bases, and 14 bases separated the two germline ends. The CDR3 spans 16 residues. CDR3 sequence reads: CASSWTATPNTGELFF. Here the CDR3 DNA reads TGTGCCAGCAGCTGGACAGCTACCCCGAACACCGGGGAGCTGTTTTTT.

In its sample, this clone was seen once. The chain uses TRBV10-3 and TRBJ1-2; a possible D gene is TRBD1 (6 bases). V gave up 4 bases and J gave up 4 bases, with 13 bases separating them. The V gene's germline CDR1 is ENHRY and CDR2 SYGVKD. The CDR3 runs 14 residues. CDR3 sequence (DNA): TGTGCCATCAGTGCCCAACAGGGCGTCTATGGCTACACCTTC. Residues: CAISAQQGVYGYTF.

CDR3 DNA: TGTGCCAGCTCACCCGACAGGATATATGGCTACACCTTC. This codes for CASSPDRIYGYTF. The rearrangement uses TRBV18 and TRBJ1-2; D is perhaps TRBD1 (6 bases). Germline loops: CDR1 KGHSH, CDR2 LQKENI. CDR3 length: 13 amino acids. Trimming stripped 3 bases from V and 5 bases from J, with 10 bases between.

The V and J genes are TRBV7-3 and TRBJ2-7, with 7 bases aligning to TRBD1. The CDR3 is 13 residues long. Germline CDR1 and CDR2: SGHTA and FQGTGA. Unmatched junction bases numbered 5, after V lost 4 bases and J lost 5 bases. The CDR3 loop is CASSSRDSNEQYF. DNA for the CDR3: TGTGCCAGCAGCTCCCGGGACAGCAACGAGCAGTACTTC.

The chain is built from TRBV4-1 and TRBJ2-3; D possibly corresponds to TRBD2 (5 bases). Germline V gives CDR1 MGHRA, CDR2 YSYEKL. CDR3 length equals 17 residues. Trimming cost V 1 base and J 1 base, with 15 bases left between them. In DNA, the CDR3 is TGCGCCAGCAGCCAAGGAGTAAGCGGTAGTGGCACAGATACGCAGTATTTT. Residues: CASSQGVSGSGTDTQYF.

This clone came up a few times. The gene calls are TRBV6-1 and TRBJ1-1, with D possibly TRBD1 on 6 matching bases. The CDR3 loop spans 15 amino acids. CDR1 and CDR2 (germline): MNHNS, SASEGT. V lost 5 bases to trimming and J lost 5 bases, with 18 bases between them. The CDR3 sequence is CASSTTGLEETEAFF. Here the CDR3 DNA reads TGTGCCAGCAGTACCACAGGGTTAGAAGAAACTGAAGCTTTCTTT.

This clone was recorded once. The chain joins TRBV5-1 to TRBJ1-5; no firm D call. Germline V gene data show CDR1 as SGHRS and CDR2 as YFSETQ. CDR3 length: 14 amino acids. V lost 0 bases and J 3 bases, leaving 7 bases between the germline ends. Here the CDR3 reads CASSLGGNNQPQHF. For the CDR3, the DNA is TGCGCCAGCAGCTTGGGAGGGAACAATCAGCCCCAGCATTTT.

CDR3 bases: TGTGCCAGCAGCTTGGGGCCCCTGACGGCAGAGACCCAGTACTTC. Encoded protein: CASSLGPLTAETQYF. The rearrangement joins TRBV5-4 to TRBJ2-5; D call uncertain. This CDR3 has 15 amino acids. CDR1 and CDR2 (germline): SGHNT, YYREEE (reference sequence). Trimming shortened V by 0 bases and J by 4 bases, and 13 bases separated the two germline ends.

V is TRBV11-2 and J is TRBJ2-1, with 13 bases identical to TRBD2. J lost 12 bases, V lost 5 bases, and 7 bases had no gene match. The CDR3 has 14 amino acids. Germline assignment: CDR1 SGHAT and CDR2 FQNNGV. CDR3 sequence: CASSGRLAGGWQFF. The CDR3 DNA reads as TGTGCCAGCAGCGGAAGACTAGCGGGAGGTTGGCAGTTCTTC.

The rearrangement joins TRBV28 to TRBJ1-2; D gene ambiguous. Germline lookup yields CDR1 MDHEN and CDR2 SYDVKM. This CDR3 is built from 13 residues. Trimming removed 4 bases from V and 4 bases from J, with 10 bases in between. The CDR3 sequence: CASSSPGRYGYTF. In DNA form, the CDR3 reads TGTGCCAGCAGTTCGCCGGGTCGCTATGGCTACACCTTC.

The chain employs TRBV5-5 and TRBJ1-5, with unresolved D. CDR1 and CDR2 (germline): SGHKS, YYEKEE (reference sequence). V was cut by 0 bases and J by 1 base, with 5 bases left in between. CDR3 size: 14 residues. The DNA of the CDR3 is TGTGCCAGCAGCTTGGCGGTGAGCAATCAGCCCCAGCATTTT. Its translation: CASSLAVSNQPQHF. Variable domain in full (rest from reference TRBV5-5 and TRBJ1-5): DAGVTQSPTHLIKTRGQQVTLRCSPISGHKSVSWYQQVLGQGPQFIFQYYEKEERGRGNFPDRFSARQFPNYSSELNVNALLLGDSALYLCASSLAVSNQPQHFGDGTRLSIL.

This clone was recorded a few times. V is TRBV19 and J is TRBJ1-1, with 7 bases matching TRBD1. CDR3 length: 14 amino acids. The V and J ends lost 10 bases and 9 bases, in that order; junction bases with no gene match: 17. From germline, CDR1 is LNHDA and CDR2 SQIVND (reference sequence). This chain's CDR3 is CATVFDGGRGQAFF. The CDR3 bases are TGTGCCACCGTTTTCGACGGCGGAAGGGGGCAAGCTTTCTTT.

J is TRBJ2-5 and V is TRBV5-5, with 9 nucleotides matching TRBD1. The ends lost 0 bases at V and 4 bases at J; junction bases unmatched: 1. This CDR3 is built from 14 residues. Germline CDR1 reads SGHKS; CDR2 reads YYEKEE (reference sequence). In nucleotides, the CDR3 is TGTGCCAGCAGCTTGGCGGGACAGGGAGAGACCCAGTACTTC. It codes for CASSLAGQGETQYF.

V and J are TRBV6-4 and TRBJ1-3, with a weak D call TRBD1 (5 bases). The germline V gene has CDR1 MRHNA and CDR2 SNTAGT. The CDR3 has 14 residues. V lost 10 bases and J 0 bases, leaving 13 bases between the germline ends. As DNA, the CDR3 is TGTGCCACCTGGGTGGGGCCCTCTGGAAACACCATATATTTT. Its translation is CATWVGPSGNTIYF.

Only one count was recorded for this clone. The chain uses TRBV29-1 and TRBJ2-1; 7 nucleotides align to TRBD2. Germline CDR1 SQVTM, CDR2 ANQGSEA. The V gene end was trimmed by 2 bases and the J gene end by 5 bases; junction bases not matched to a gene: 9. CDR3 length: 15 amino acids. DNA for the CDR3: TGCAGCGTTGAACGCCCTAGCGGAGGGGACAATGAGCAGTTCTTC. Translated, it gives CSVERPSGGDNEQFF.

V and J are TRBV9 and TRBJ1-5; TRBD1 might be the D (5 bases). V was clipped by 0 bases and J by 6 bases, with 7 bases between them. CDR1 SGDLS and CDR2 YYNGEE come from the germline V gene. This CDR3 has 13 residues. CDR3 in DNA: TGTGCCAGCAGCGTAGAGGGGAGTCAGCCCCAGCATTTT. Its protein product is CASSVEGSQPQHF.

In regard to this clone: Additional DNA sequences in this sample encode the identical CDR3. The genes are TRBV11-3 and TRBJ2-3; D remains ambiguous. CDR1 and CDR2 from the germline V gene are SGHNT and YENEEA. The length of the CDR3 is 12 residues. Trimming shortened V by 5 bases and J by 1 base, and 4 bases separated the two germline ends. Here the CDR3 DNA reads TGTGCCAGCAGCCGGGGCACAGATACGCAGTATTTT. Its protein is CASSRGTDTQYF. Full variable domain (remainder filled in from reference TRBV11-3 and TRBJ2-3): EAGVVQSPRYKIIEKKQPVAFWCNPISGHNTLYWYLQNLGQGPELLIRYENEEAVDDSQLPKDRFSAERLKGVDSTLKIQPAELGDSAVYLCASSRGTDTQYFGPGTRLTVL.

This chain uses TRBV7-2 with TRBJ1-2, with D possibly TRBD1 on 6 matching bases. The CDR3 contains 13 residues. V lost 5 bases and J lost 6, with 13 bases in between. The germline gives CDR1 SGHTA, CDR2 FQGNSA. Here the CDR3 reads CASSLPRGHGYTF. In DNA form, the CDR3 reads TGTGCCAGCAGCCTACCGCGGGGGCATGGCTACACCTTC. The variable domain in full, with the rest retrieved from reference TRBV7-2 and TRBJ1-2, is GAGVSQSPSNKVTEKGKDVELRCDPISGHTALYWYRQSLGQGLEFLIYFQGNSAPDKSGLPSDRFSAERTGGSVSTLTIQRTQQEDSAVYLCASSLPRGHGYTFGSGTRLTVV.

This sequence joins TRBV27 and TRBJ2-1; 7 bases align to TRBD2. V shed 4 bases, J shed 7 bases, and the junction held 13 bases outside the gene matches. In germline, CDR1 is MNHEY, CDR2 SMNVEV (reference sequence). The CDR3 has 16 residues. The CDR3 DNA follows: TGTGCCAGCAGTTCCCAGCGGGATCGAGGGGTAAATGAGCAGTTCTTC. This translates into CASSSQRDRGVNEQFF.

The genes are TRBV5-4 and TRBJ2-1; D is unresolved. The CDR3 covers 17 residues. V shed 1 base and J shed 6 bases, with 20 bases lying between them. Germline CDR1 and CDR2: SGHNT and YYREEE (reference sequence). The DNA of the CDR3 is TGTGCCAGCAGCTTGATAGCCAGCGCGATGAGGATCAATGAGCAGTTCTTC. Its translation: CASSLIASAMRINEQFF.

The chain is built from TRBV19 and TRBJ2-6, with D possibly matching TRBD1 (5 bases). The CDR3 length is 15 residues. The V and J ends lost 5 bases and 3 bases respectively, with 11 bases between them. Germline-derived CDR1 and CDR2 are LNHDA and SQIVND (reference sequence). CDR3 amino acids: CASSVTADGANVLTF. In nucleotides, the CDR3 is TGTGCCAGTAGTGTGACAGCTGATGGGGCCAACGTCCTGACTTTC.

The chain recombines TRBV19 with TRBJ2-1; 7 nucleotides agree with TRBD2. V was pared by 5 bases and J by 4 bases, with 5 bases of the junction left unmatched. CDR1 is LNHDA and CDR2 is SQIVND in the germline V gene (reference sequence). This CDR3 region has 14 residues. The CDR3: CASSRSSGYNEQFF. The CDR3 coding sequence is TGTGCCAGTAGTCGATCTAGCGGATACAATGAGCAGTTCTTC.

This chain uses TRBV28 with TRBJ2-3; TRBD2 matches at 7 bases. V dropped 7 bases and J dropped 6; count of bases not matched to a gene: 16. This CDR3 contains 16 residues. Per the germline V gene, CDR1 is MDHEN and CDR2 is SYDVKM. CDR3 DNA: TGTGCCAGCACCCCTGGGGGAAGCGGGGCTCGTGATACGCAGTATTTT. It translates to CASTPGGSGARDTQYF.

The chain recombines TRBV9 with TRBJ2-7; 10 bases map to TRBD2. The junction had 3 bases not matched to a gene; V was cut back by 0 bases and J by 3 bases. CDR3 length: 15 amino acids. Per germline, CDR1 SGDLS and CDR2 YYNGEE. Here the CDR3 reads CASSVGSSGSYEQYF. CDR3 nucleotides: TGTGCCAGCAGCGTAGGTTCTAGCGGGAGCTACGAGCAGTACTTC.